This TCR beta chain was retrieved from a study of blood T cell repertoires in COVID-19. Study summary: Nucleic acid was either cDNA or gDNA, and it came from T cells, B-cell-depleted T cells, or PBMCs.

Here immunoSEQ multiplex PCR was the method, and the copy in TCRdb shows in-frame clones only, minus some. The sample shows roughly 250,000 clones, about nine tenths of them seen only once. Germline CDR1 reads SGHTA; CDR2 reads FQGNSA. There are 14 residues in the CDR3. Trimming left V 1 base short and J 6 bases short, with 12 bases between. The TCR sequence derives from a woman aged 40-49 years with acute COVID-19. The chain links TRBV7-2 to TRBJ1-1; D is unresolved. Sample: PBMCs or T cells enriched from blood (not recorded which). This chain's CDR3 is CASSLELWESEAFF. CDR3 DNA sequence: TGTGCCAGCAGCTTAGAGTTGTGGGAGTCTGAAGCTTTCTTT.